Listed here is a single TCR beta chain. Its antigen remains unidentified. Trimming pared 4 bases from V and 0 bases from J, leaving 10 bases between. There are 16 residues in the CDR3. Germline assignment: CDR1 SGHTA and CDR2 FQGNSA. The data were taken from a study of blood T cells in healthy people across ages. Overall study findings and caveats: Estimates of total diversity, which came from one million sequenced T cells, were considered to be underestimates.

Primers used in a second PCR of roughly 6 to 11 cycles were a sample-barcoded 5' primer and a J-beta primer mix. In TCRdb, the 5' RACE reads were re-called with MiXCR into one record per CDR3 protein. This table has 1.8 million or so distinct CDR3 sequences, roughly two fifths appearing once. The V call is TRBV7-2, the J call TRBJ2-6, with D uncertain. The receptor was isolated from a human donor in good health. What was sequenced was blood. DNA for the CDR3: TGTGCCAGCAGCTCCCTTATCCCCTCTGGGGCCAACGTCCTGACTTTC. Amino acid sequence: CASSSLIPSGANVLTF.